Listed here is a single T cell receptor beta chain. Its antigen is not known. The data originate from a study of T-cell memory formation after mild COVID-19. Study context: The study found TCR clusters largely donor specific.

Overall study results and limits: Clones contracting day 15 to 85 were balanced CD4/CD8; later expanders leaned CD4+. Shrinking CD4+ clones were chiefly CM and EM; CD8+ ones were chiefly EMRA.

Constant-segment-primed 5'RACE gave TCR alpha and TCR beta cDNA libraries with sample barcodes and UMIs. TCRdb reprocessed the 5' RACE reads with MiXCR, giving one entry per CDR3 protein. The table has approximately 170,000 distinct CDR3 sequences, 10% to 15% seen once. Material for sequencing was PBMCs or a T cell subset sorted from them (not recorded which). This sequence was found in a man between 18 and 29 years old who had mild COVID-19 (a few samples of this study predate the infection). Cell type and time point are not known.

The CDR3 nucleotides are TGCGCCAGCAGCTTGGTGGCCACCGGGGAGCTGTTTTTT. As protein: CASSLVATGELFF. V usage is TRBV5-1 and J usage is TRBJ2-2; D call uncertain. V gave up 0 bases and J gave up 4 bases, with 4 bases separating them. The CDR3 is made up of 13 amino acids. Germline CDR1 reads SGHRS; CDR2 reads YFSETQ.